The rows below give T cell receptor beta chains drawn from one sample of a study of CD4 T cells in relation to SARS-CoV-2 and coronaviruses. Libraries were prepared by immunoSEQ multiplex PCR; TCRdb keeps only in-frame clonotypes and omits some of them. The sample includes tens of thousands of clones, 84% of them seen just once. For these TCRs, the target antigens are not known. Sequenced material: naive CD4+ T cells from PBMCs, cultured in vitro. All receptors derive from an adult with COVID-19. Each CDR3 is given with its conserved first and last residue. Fields, in order: clone size, J gene, D gene, V gene, CDR3 DNA, CDR3 protein. D genes are given only for firm matches. Clone size is stated in some rows and not others, as once, few, many or a class when expanded.

>-|TRBJ2-6|-|TRBV5-1
TGCGCCAGCAGCTTGGAAGCTCTGGGCGCGTCTGGGGCCAACGTCCTGACTTTC
CASSLEALGASGANVLTF
>-|TRBJ2-4|-|TRBV28
TGTGCCAGCAGTTTGTCAGCCAAAAACATTCAGTACTTC
CASSLSAKNIQYF
>-|TRBJ2-3|TRBD2|TRBV29-1
TGCAGCGGAATAGCGGGGGGCACAGATACGCAGTATTTT
CSGIAGGTDTQYF
>-|TRBJ2-2|-|TRBV14
TGTGCCAGCAGCCGAAGTTCTTATCAGGGGAACACCGGGGAGCTGTTTTTT
CASSRSSYQGNTGELFF
>-|TRBJ1-2|-|TRBV12-3/TRBV12-4
TGTGCCAGCAGTTTTGGGGAGGACGGCTACACCTTC
CASSFGEDGYTF
>-|TRBJ2-3|TRBD2|TRBV29-1
TGCAGCGTTGAAGGTCTAGCGGGAGGGCGAAGCACAGATACGCAGTATTTT
CSVEGLAGGRSTDTQYF
>-|TRBJ2-3|-|TRBV12-3/TRBV12-4
TGTGCCAGCAGTGTCCTTCTCACAGATACGCAGTATTTT
CASSVLLTDTQYF
>once|TRBJ1-6|-|TRBV2
TGTGCCAGCAGCCGAACAGCGAGCTCCTATAATTCACCCCTCCACTTT
CASSRTASSYNSPLHF
>-|TRBJ2-3|-|TRBV7-9
TGTGCCAGCAGCTTATTTGACAGACGAATAACAGATACGCAGTATTTT
CASSLFDRRITDTQYF
>-|TRBJ2-5|TRBD1|TRBV15
TGTGCCACCAGCAGGGGACAGGGCCAAGAGACCCAGTACTTC
CATSRGQGQETQYF
>-|TRBJ1-4|-|TRBV3-1/TRBV3-2
TGTGCCAGCAGCCATCAGGGTCAGACGAATGAAAAACTGTTTTTT
CASSHQGQTNEKLFF
>-|TRBJ2-7|-|TRBV29-1
TGCAGCGTTGTTGCCAGGGGCGTCTACGAGCAGTACTTC
CSVVARGVYEQYF
>-|TRBJ2-5|-|TRBV28
TGTGCCAGCACCTTGGGTAGCGGAGGGGAGACCCAGTACTTC
CASTLGSGGETQYF
>-|TRBJ2-7|-|TRBV6-6
TGTGCCAGCAGTTACTCGGAAGGGACCGGTGGGGAGCAGTACTTC
CASSYSEGTGGEQYF
>-|TRBJ1-2|-|TRBV2
TGTGCCAGCAGTCAAAAACACGGCTACACCTTC
CASSQKHGYTF
>-|TRBJ2-3|TRBD2|TRBV18
TGTGCCAGCTCGGGGAGCGGGAACACAGATACGCAGTATTTT
CASSGSGNTDTQYF
>-|TRBJ2-1|TRBD2|TRBV14
TGTGCCAGCAGCTCCCAGCGGGAGGGCCTGGGGCAGTTCTTC
CASSSQREGLGQFF
>-|TRBJ2-3|-|TRBV7-2
TGTGCCAGCAGCTTAAGGGCAAGCACAGATACGCAGTATTTT
CASSLRASTDTQYF
>-|TRBJ2-3|-|TRBV4-1
TGCGCCAGCAGCCAAGTTGGGGCAGGGGCCACAGATACGCAGTATTTT
CASSQVGAGATDTQYF
>-|TRBJ2-3|TRBD2|TRBV30
TGTGCCTGGAGTTTGCTAGCGGGAGATACGCAGTATTTT
CAWSLLAGDTQYF